This T cell receptor (beta chain) was recovered during a study of cytomegalovirus exposure and HLA in healthy donors. Study outcomes and limitations: Donor immune exposure was known only as CMV serostatus.

Every donor was a healthy person donating bone marrow. PCR primers comprised 60 Vbeta and 13 Jbeta primers. Profiling relied on immunoSEQ multiplex PCR, and the TCRdb table lists in-frame clones only, not all of them. Listed are some 120,000 clones; 2% to 2.5% falls within the top ten. Germline lookup yields CDR1 SNHLY and CDR2 FYNNEI. The CDR3 is 17 residues long. The ends were cut back, 8 bases at V and 0 bases at J, with 20 bases in the middle. Concerning this clone: Its antigen is unidentified.

The chain links TRBV2 to TRBJ2-1, with D possibly matching TRBD2 (6 bases). This receptor was obtained from a man in his forties or fifties in good health and CMV-seronegative. Sample: PBMCs. The CDR3 DNA sequence: TGTGCCAGCGCCAAGAGGAGCGGGTCGTTCTCCTACAATGAGCAGTTCTTC. It yields the protein CASAKRSGSFSYNEQFF.